The 18 T cell receptor beta chains presented below share a single source sample, sequenced in a study of blood T cell repertoires in COVID-19. Method: immunoSEQ multiplex PCR; TCRdb's copy keeps in-frame clones and lacks some. Among some 450,000 clones listed, around 89% were seen once. Material for sequencing was peripheral blood. These receptors originate from a woman aged 45-65 years with COVID-19, enrolled during active disease.

The chain uses TRBV24-1 and TRBJ2-7, with TRBD2 as a possible D gene (5 bases). Trimming took 6 bases from V and 4 from J, leaving 12 bases between them. This CDR3 has 13 residues. Germline values: CDR1 KGHDR, CDR2 SFDVKD. CDR3 residues: CATSSLSGYEQYF. Written as DNA, the CDR3 is TGTGCCACCAGTAGTTTATCGGGGTACGAGCAGTACTTC.

This chain links TRBV6-5 with TRBJ2-2; 9 positions agree with TRBD1. Trimming at V came to 0 bases and at J to 3 bases, leaving 2 bases not matched to a gene. In germline, CDR1 is MNHEY, CDR2 SVGAGI. There are 16 residues in the CDR3. CDR3 sequence (DNA): TGTGCCAGCAGTTACTCCGGGACAGGGTACACCGGGGAGCTGTTTTTT. Protein: CASSYSGTGYTGELFF.

The chain uses TRBV5-5 and TRBJ1-6, with 7 bases matching TRBD1. Germline assignment: CDR1 SGHKS and CDR2 YYEKEE (reference sequence). The CDR3 runs to 17 residues. V dropped 6 bases and J dropped 0; count of bases not matched to a gene: 9. CDR3 residues: CASTTGAFSSYNSPLHF. The CDR3 nucleotides read TGTGCCAGCACCACAGGGGCCTTCAGCTCCTATAATTCACCCCTCCACTTT.

In this sample, this clone turned up once. V is TRBV6-5 and J is TRBJ1-3; D may be TRBD1 (6 bases). CDR3 length equals 15 residues. Germline V gives CDR1 MNHEY, CDR2 SVGAGI. V lost 0 bases and J lost 2, with 8 bases in between. This CDR3 reads CASSYSAGAGNTIYF. CDR3 coding DNA: TGTGCCAGCAGTTACTCTGCAGGGGCTGGAAACACCATATATTTT.

The CDR3 DNA is TGTGCCAGTAGTCGGGGGGGCAGCGATGTAGGTAATCAGCCCCAGCATTTT. The encoded protein is CASSRGGSDVGNQPQHF. The chain recombines TRBV19 with TRBJ1-5; D might be TRBD1 (6 bases). The germline gives CDR1 LNHDA, CDR2 SQIVND (reference sequence). This CDR3 is 17 amino acids long. V lost 5 bases and J lost 4, with 21 bases in between.

The chain links TRBV9 to TRBJ2-3; 7 positions agree with TRBD2. This CDR3 comprises 15 residues. Per the germline V gene, CDR1 is SGDLS and CDR2 is YYNGEE. V trimming: 4 bases; J trimming: 0 bases; junction bases outside the gene matches: 5. The CDR3 DNA reads as TGTGCCAGCAGCCCCCCAGCGGGGAGCACAGATACGCAGTATTTT. It encodes CASSPPAGSTDTQYF.

This clone was counted once. The V call is TRBV19, the J call TRBJ2-2; D gene unclear. The CDR3 covers 15 residues. The V end was cut by 6 bases, the J end by 2 bases, with 13 bases between. The germline V gene encodes CDR1 LNHDA and CDR2 SQIVND (reference sequence). CDR3 in DNA: TGTGCCAGTAGCTTTGTAGCAGAAAACACCGGGGAGCTGTTTTTT. Encoded protein: CASSFVAENTGELFF.

This chain uses TRBV3-1 (or the pseudogene TRBV3-2) with TRBJ1-2; 7 bases map to TRBD1. The CDR3 has 15 amino acids. CDR1 LGHDT and CDR2 YNNKEL come from the germline V gene (reference sequence). Trimming took 4 bases from V and 7 from J; bases not matched to a gene: 12. CDR3 in DNA: TGTGCCAGCAGCCGCACTGGACAGGACGGAATTGGCTACACCTTC. This encodes CASSRTGQDGIGYTF.

V and J are TRBV10-2 and TRBJ2-7, with 10 bases matching TRBD1. V was clipped by 2 bases and J by 5 bases; unmatched bases: 3. The length of the CDR3 is 14 residues. In germline, CDR1 is WSHSY, CDR2 SAAADI. This CDR3 is CASSEGTGADEQYF. The CDR3, as DNA: TGCGCCAGCAGTGAGGGGACAGGGGCTGACGAGCAGTACTTC.

V is TRBV11-3 and J is TRBJ2-4; the D gene is possibly TRBD1 (5 bases). This CDR3 spans 15 amino acids. In germline, CDR1 is SGHNT, CDR2 YENEEA. Trimming removed 5 bases from V and 1 base from J, with 12 bases in between. Written as DNA, the CDR3 is TGTGCCAGCAGCGGGGCAGTATCGGCCAAAAACATTCAGTACTTC. Translated: CASSGAVSAKNIQYF.

This chain links TRBV5-6 with TRBJ2-1; no clear D gene. With 0 bases removed from V and 8 bases from J, the gap between germline ends came to 6 bases. The CDR3 runs 12 residues. Per the germline V gene, CDR1 is SGHDT and CDR2 is YYEEEE. CDR3 amino acids: CASSLAAYEQFF. CDR3 DNA sequence: TGTGCCAGCAGCTTGGCCGCGTATGAGCAGTTCTTC.

The chain employs TRBV27 and TRBJ2-3, with D possibly matching TRBD2 (7 bases). The CDR3 runs 15 residues. Germline V gene lookup returns CDR1 MNHEY and CDR2 SMNVEV (reference sequence). Trimming stripped 9 bases from V and 1 base from J, with 17 bases between. CDR3 protein: CASRPGGRGTDTQYF. The DNA for the CDR3 is TGTGCCAGTCGCCCCGGGGGGCGCGGCACAGATACGCAGTATTTT.

V and J are TRBV7-2 and TRBJ2-7; 10 nucleotides line up with TRBD1. After removal of 4 bases from V and 5 bases from J, the junction contained 5 bases not matched to a gene. Germline-derived CDR1 and CDR2 are SGHTA and FQGNSA. The CDR3 runs 14 residues. CDR3 loop: CASSWGQGNDEQYF. CDR3 DNA: TGTGCCAGCAGCTGGGGACAGGGGAATGACGAGCAGTACTTC.

CDR3 DNA: TGTGCCAGCAGCGCCCGCGGGGGCTACGAGCAGTACTTC. Translation: CASSARGGYEQYF. The rearrangement joins TRBV11-1 to TRBJ2-7; 7 bases line up with TRBD2. The J segment lost 3 bases and the V segment lost 5 bases, leaving 4 bases of the junction unmatched. Per germline, CDR1 SGHAT and CDR2 FQDESV (reference sequence). The CDR3 is made up of 13 amino acids.

J is TRBJ2-2 and V is TRBV2, with 7 nucleotides matching TRBD1. Trimming cost V 6 bases and J 4 bases; bases outside gene matches: 8. CDR3 length: 15 amino acids. The germline V gene encodes CDR1 SNHLY and CDR2 FYNNEI. CDR3 amino acids: CASSPQGLGTGELFF. The CDR3 coding sequence is TGTGCCAGCAGCCCACAGGGGTTGGGCACCGGGGAGCTGTTTTTT. The entire variable domain, with the rest obtained from reference TRBV2 and TRBJ2-2, is as follows: EPEVTQTPSHQVTQMGQEVILRCVPISNHLYFYWYRQILGQKVEFLVSFYNNEISEKSEIFDDQFSVERPDGSNFTLKIRSTKLEDSAMYFCASSPQGLGTGELFFGEGSRLTVL.

The chain recombines TRBV10-3 with TRBJ2-1; TRBD1 matches 10 bases. The CDR3 runs 15 residues. The germline V gene has CDR1 ENHRY and CDR2 SYGVKD. The junction had 9 bases not matched to a gene; V was cut back by 5 bases and J by 8 bases. CDR3 DNA sequence: TGTGCCATCAGTAGATCCGGGACAGGGGCAGATGAGCAGTTCTTC. Translation: CAISRSGTGADEQFF.

The rearrangement links TRBV7-3 to TRBJ2-1, with D maybe TRBD2 (6 bases). CDR1 SGHTA and CDR2 FQGTGA come from the germline V gene. The germline V and J ends were trimmed by 5 bases and 3 bases, with 14 bases remaining between them. This CDR3 spans 15 amino acids. CDR3 sequence reads: CASSVAAGIYNEQFF. Here the CDR3 DNA reads TGTGCCAGCAGCGTAGCGGCGGGGATCTACAATGAGCAGTTCTTC.

The chain is built from TRBV11-2 and TRBJ2-7; a possible D gene is TRBD1 (6 bases). The germline CDR1 and CDR2 sequences are SGHAT and FQNNGV. The CDR3 loop spans 16 amino acids. The V and J ends lost 1 base and 0 bases respectively, with 13 bases between them. The CDR3 sequence is CASSLVPGQSSYEQYF. The DNA for the CDR3 is TGTGCCAGCAGCTTAGTGCCGGGACAAAGCTCCTACGAGCAGTACTTC.